This TCR beta chain was documented in a study of cytomegalovirus exposure and HLA in healthy donors (dated by TCRdb to about 2017). Regarding the research as a whole: An earlier analysis of approximately 600 of the donors reported 250 to 300 Gb of sequence data and around 110 million unique TCR beta sequences from about 180 million T cells. A later analysis re-analyzed previously published TCR beta repertoires from 500 to 700 donors and added high-resolution HLA genotyping to study TCR occurrence patterns. The T cell repertoires of several hundred subjects were profiled by immunosequencing and related to cytomegalovirus serostatus. The study aimed to test whether signatures of past pathogen exposure could be identified by cataloging public T cell receptors. A later genetic analysis took genome-wide SNP genotypes for about 55% of the 666 donors and used that subset as a discovery cohort. A separate validation cohort of roughly 120 different subjects was used in addition to the roughly 700-subject first cohort. Typing coverage differed by locus: A, B, C, DRB1 and DQB1 were typed in roughly 620-630 donors, DQA1 in 522, DPA1 in over 600, and DPB1 in about 450. A handful of DR-DQ haplotypes were handled as single units for association and clustering because linkage in the cohort was strong. Rather than drawing on any new phenotypic data, the later analysis identified candidate immune exposures from TCR beta sequences and the way those sequences occurred across donors. Among 398 genotyped donors of the cohort, an average of around 220,000 unique TCR beta nucleotide sequences was sequenced per donor, of which about 19% were non-productive. An early release covering roughly 640 HLA-typed donors comprised about 320 gigabases of sequencing data and around 80 million unique TCR sequences. Donor age, sex, ethnicity and CMV serostatus were compiled together with the repertoire data. Both class I and class II loci were covered by HLA typing, at four-digit resolution. The study combined high-throughput TCR immunosequencing, statistical association of individual TCRs with disease status, and machine learning to predict cytomegalovirus infection status. All discovery cohort repertoires had been generated on a single sequencing platform. Of the approximately 400 genotyped donors, 81% were placed in the genetic ancestry cluster associated with self-reported Caucasian donors. An earlier analysis of 587 of the donors used high-throughput TCR beta sequencing to judge whether each TCR beta V gene segment behaved as functional or pseudogenic. Results and caveats for the whole study, not just this receptor: In a later analysis, HLA-associated TCR beta chains showed more clonal expansion and lower generation probabilities than non-associated chains that were equally common. Because some donors lacked HLA typing at each locus, the association tests relied only on the typed subset. The cohort was sequenced for TCR beta chains only, and without alpha or paired-chain data the features that could be detected were limited. Most TCR sequences were observed very rarely across donors, whereas some public TCRs were present in many individuals. Immune exposure information for the cohort was limited to CMV serostatus. It was suggested by the authors that the approach could potentially be generalized to other disease states and immunological phenotypes. Correlated functional status among segregating V segments might reflect linkage disequilibrium, but an unknown experimental factor could not be ruled out. Most CMV-associated TCR beta chains appeared to be HLA-restricted in a later analysis, and the HLA associations seemed to be driven largely by CMV exposure. Three of the identified cytomegalovirus-associated TCR beta chains were confirmed in vitro to be specific for cytomegalovirus antigens. V-gene and J-gene trimming of TCR beta chains was associated with a missense DCLRE1C variant in a later genetic analysis, and the association was replicated in an independent cohort. The study gave a list of 150 to 200 TCR beta chains associated with cytomegalovirus. When HLA alleles, especially DR and DQ, strongly co-occurred, attributing TCR associations to individual alleles was difficult. A later genetic analysis reported fewer N-insertions in productive TCRs among donors in an Asian-associated ancestry cluster than the approximately 700-donor mean. A further reported finding was that TCR beta sequences accurately predicted the HLA-A and HLA-B alleles for most subjects in the first cohort. Specific HLA alleles were associated with 18,000 or so TCR beta sequences at a false discovery rate of 0.05 in a later analysis. Because counts were too low, seventeen rarely observed V segments, including chromosome 9 orphons, were left out of the earlier analysis of roughly 600 of the donors. A later analysis reported that several top co-occurrence clusters appeared linked to parvovirus B19, influenza, CMV and Epstein-Barr virus. An earlier analysis of 450 to 750 of the donors showed that most TCR beta V segments appeared in productive rearrangements either about 87% or about 30% of the time, which broadly matched IMGT annotations. The 87-base-pair reads could not distinguish some IMGT-functional V segments, including TRBV6-2 and TRBV6-3, so those segments were excluded. In a later analysis, the rate of TCR association differed among HLA loci, with DRB1 alleles having the most associated TCRs and HLA-C alleles having the fewest. The classifier was reported to diagnose cytomegalovirus status with high specificity and sensitivity in both the original cohort and the validation cohort. Sequencing depth was assumed to be roughly uniform across donors in the presence/absence analyses, though that assumption may not hold. The sequencing pipeline was judged likely to have produced a cluster of highly shared sequence variants as a technical artifact.

Preparation of the library involved the immunoSEQ multiplex PCR assay. For the multiplex PCR, a mixture combining 60 forward primers for TCR Vbeta segments and 13 reverse primers for TCR Jbeta segments was used. Amplification of the CDR3 region of rearranged TCR beta genes was performed with a multiplex PCR assay on genomic DNA. The Illumina HiSeq System was used to sequence the amplified TCR beta libraries as 87-base-pair reads. On the study's bioinformatics: A later analysis counted about 82 million unique TCR beta chains across the 550 to 700 repertoires, and 10 million to 12 million of these chains were shared by at least two donors. To remove PCR and sequencing errors, raw reads were error-corrected and collapsed into unique sequences using a nearest-neighbor algorithm that merged closely related sequences. CDR3 sequences were aligned to IMGT reference sequences to assign V, D and J gene segments. For a sequence to be retained, at least a six-nucleotide match to both a V gene segment and a J gene segment was required. Rearrangements were called productive when the CDR3 lacked stop codons and stayed in frame with V and J; all others were non-productive. Following IMGT convention, CDR3 was defined as the stretch from the second conserved V-encoded cysteine up to the conserved J-encoded phenylalanine. The earlier analysis of about 530 of the donors excluded any sequence lacking an unambiguous match to a single V gene segment. An earlier analysis of about 590 of the donors classified V segments as functional when productive rearrangements were above 56.7% and as segregating when the standard deviation between donors was above 5%. A statistical classification framework was developed to diagnose cytomegalovirus status using the catalog of TCR beta chain sequences. A later analysis assigned V and J genes by comparing TCR nucleotide sequences with IMGT/GENE-DB human TR gene sequences. In a later analysis, CDR3 sequences and most-parsimonious VDJ recombination scenarios were assigned using the TCRdist pipeline. In a later analysis, each TCR beta chain was defined by its CDR3 amino acid sequence together with its V-gene family, and reads lacking a unique V-gene family were excluded. As a way to deal with suspected cross-contamination and a sequencing artifact, a later analysis dropped approximately 590 nucleotide sequences that were highly shared and had low generation probability. In a later analysis, a clonal expansion index was calculated for each public chain from normalized within-repertoire ranks of inferred template counts. A later analysis computed generation probabilities with a VDJ recombination model fitted to out-of-frame rearrangements, and checked the results against IGoR. A later analysis scored TCR-TCR, TCR-HLA and TCR-CMV co-occurrence with hypergeometric tests, applying a repertoire-size bias correction to TCR pairs. A later analysis estimated false discovery rates by permuting HLA or CMV assignments 20 times. In a later analysis, co-occurring TCRs were grouped with DBSCAN, and TCRdist sequence similarity was added when clustering was performed within HLA-allele-positive subsets. Co-occurrence clustering excluded repertoires with fewer than 30,000 or more than 120,000 public chains, plus five with anomalous nucleotide sharing. TCRdb provides this immuneACCESS table in a form limited to in-frame rearrangements. Some clones are lacking; in checked studies, under half of them reflect an unresolved V gene, and why the rest are absent is not known. V and J calls and clone size come straight from that table; D and trimming were deduced from the DNA. The sample data list 85,000 to 120,000 clones, and around 76% of these were observed just once. 6.1% of the sample lies in the top ten.

Compared with germline, V lacks 0 bases and J lacks 2 bases; bases without a gene match: 5. The germline V gene (reference sequence) supplies CDR1 LNHNV and CDR2 YYDKDF. From its cysteine to its phenylalanine, the CDR3 spans 16 amino acids. This entry keeps only the CDR3 DNA: 48 bases, framed from base 1. Of note for this clone: The clone's antigen remains unknown. No clone much larger than this one lies a single base away; base qualities are absent.

The cohort consisted of 600 to 750 healthy bone marrow donors. All cohort members were sampled while nominally healthy, although unrecorded immune exposures were likely present. The donor tested CMV seropositive and was one of the 289 seropositive cohort members. A peripheral blood sample was collected from each donor, and TCR beta sequencing was performed on peripheral blood mononuclear cells. The Qiagen DNeasy Blood Extraction Kit was used to extract genomic DNA from the blood cell samples. The chain is made from TRBV15 and TRBJ2-3; TRBD1 agrees with 7 junctional bases. The sequence derives from a woman between 45 and 65 years old in good health and CMV-seropositive. The sample taken for sequencing was PBMCs. The CDR3 protein sequence reads: CATSRDRDSDTDTQYF. The sequenced DNA: TGTGCCACCAGCAGAGATCGGGACAGCGACACAGATACGCAGTATTTT.